Listed below are T cell receptor beta chains from one sample, sequenced in a study of T cell responses to AZD1222 COVID-19 vaccine. Data came from immunoSEQ multiplex PCR; TCRdb stores just in-frame clones and leaves some out. The sample lists some 120,000 clones; roughly 88% were seen once. The sequencing here drew on peripheral blood, taken on day 0 of MenACWY control vaccination. The receptor set was obtained from an adult in good health. The CDR3 runs from the conserved cysteine through the conserved F or W. D genes are given only for firm matches. Only part of the rows carry a size: once, few, many, or a class if the clone is expanded.

size: few; J: TRBJ2-7; D: -; V: TRBV28; DNA: TGTGCCAGCAGGCCCGGTCCTAGCTACGAGCAGTACTTC; CDR3: CASRPGPSYEQYF
size: -; J: TRBJ2-7; D: -; V: TRBV30; DNA: TGTGCCTGGAGTGTATTAAAGGGGCCTACCTTATTC; CDR3: CAWSVLKGPTLF
size: once; J: TRBJ2-7; D: -; V: TRBV6-2/TRBV6-3; DNA: TGTGCCAGCAGCTTGGACGGCTCCCTAAGGTACGAGCAGTACTTC; CDR3: CASSLDGSLRYEQYF
size: -; J: TRBJ1-1; D: -; V: TRBV10-3; DNA: TGTGCCATCAGTTCCGGGGTCGGTAACACTGAAGCTTTCTTT; CDR3: CAISSGVGNTEAFF
size: -; J: TRBJ2-1; D: -; V: TRBV9; DNA: TGTGCCAGCAGCGTGGGGTCCTACAATGAGCAGTTCTTC; CDR3: CASSVGSYNEQFF
size: -; J: TRBJ1-1; D: TRBD1; V: TRBV28; DNA: TGTGCCAGCCAGGGGGGACGAACTGAAGCTTTCTTT; CDR3: CASQGGRTEAFF
size: -; J: TRBJ2-1; D: TRBD2; V: TRBV7-3; DNA: TGTGCCAGCAGCTCGGGACTAGCCTACAATGAGCAGTTCTTC; CDR3: CASSSGLAYNEQFF
size: -; J: TRBJ1-5; D: -; V: TRBV9; DNA: TGTGCCAGCAGCGTAGGTATCAATCAGCCCCAGCATTTT; CDR3: CASSVGINQPQHF
size: once; J: TRBJ1-3; D: TRBD1; V: TRBV7-9; DNA: TGTGCCAGCAGTTTCCAATCCGGGACAGGTTTCTCTGGAAACACCATATATTTT; CDR3: CASSFQSGTGFSGNTIYF
size: -; J: TRBJ1-1; D: -; V: TRBV6-1; DNA: TGTGCCAGCAGTGAAGGGCAGCGCCGCGAAGCTTTCTTT; CDR3: CASSEGQRREAFF
size: -; J: TRBJ2-5; D: -; V: TRBV6-4; DNA: TGTGCCAGCAGTGAAACGGGGCGAGAGACCCAGTACTTC; CDR3: CASSETGRETQYF
size: -; J: TRBJ2-1; D: -; V: TRBV5-1; DNA: TGCGCCAGCAGCTTGGTAGGGCCACCCAACAATGAGCAGTTCTTC; CDR3: CASSLVGPPNNEQFF
size: -; J: TRBJ2-2; D: TRBD2; V: TRBV6-4; DNA: TGTGCCAGCAGTGGAGAAGCGGGAGTGGGGACCGGGGAGCTGTTTTTT; CDR3: CASSGEAGVGTGELFF
size: -; J: TRBJ1-5; D: -; V: TRBV28; DNA: TGTGCCAGCAGTTTATCTCGGCAGCCCCAGCATTTT; CDR3: CASSLSRQPQHF
size: -; J: TRBJ2-7; D: TRBD2; V: TRBV5-4; DNA: TGTGCCAGCAGCTTCGGACTAGCGGGATCGATTGGCGAGCAGTACTTC; CDR3: CASSFGLAGSIGEQYF
size: -; J: TRBJ2-7; D: TRBD2; V: TRBV10-2; DNA: TGCGCCAGCAGTGTCCTTCTTAACGTGGGGGGGGGAAGCTCCTACGAGCAGTACTTC; CDR3: CASSVLLNVGGGSSYEQYF
size: -; J: TRBJ1-2; D: -; V: TRBV9; DNA: TGTGCCAGCAGCGTAGGTTCAGGGTCCTATGGCTACACCTTC; CDR3: CASSVGSGSYGYTF
size: -; J: TRBJ2-7; D: -; V: TRBV7-2; DNA: TGTGCCAGCAGTGGGTCCCTTTGGGGCTCCTACGAGCAGTACTTC; CDR3: CASSGSLWGSYEQYF
size: -; J: TRBJ1-1; D: -; V: TRBV6-5; DNA: TGTGCCAGCAGTCCCGTGGGGGAGGTGAGCACTGAAGCTTTCTTT; CDR3: CASSPVGEVSTEAFF
size: few; J: TRBJ2-7; D: -; V: TRBV11-2; DNA: TGTGCCAGCAGCTTTAGTACAGGGAGCTCCTACGAGCAGTACTTC; CDR3: CASSFSTGSSYEQYF
size: -; J: TRBJ1-1; D: -; V: TRBV3-1/TRBV3-2; DNA: TGTGCCAGCAGTCCCTGGGGGAACACTGAAGCTTTCTTT; CDR3: CASSPWGNTEAFF
size: -; J: TRBJ1-1; D: -; V: TRBV7-3; DNA: TGTGCCAGCAGCGTAGTGAAGGGTACTGAAGCTTTCTTT; CDR3: CASSVVKGTEAFF
size: -; J: TRBJ2-1; D: -; V: TRBV27; DNA: TGTGCCAGCAGTTTATCCTGGGCCCCCCGGGGGGAGCAGTTCTTC; CDR3: CASSLSWAPRGEQFF
size: -; J: TRBJ2-7; D: -; V: TRBV20-1; DNA: TGCAGTGCTGACTACTCCTACGAGCAGTACTTC; CDR3: CSADYSYEQYF
size: -; J: TRBJ2-7; D: -; V: TRBV30; DNA: TGTGCCTGGGTTAGCTCCTACGAGCAGTACTTC; CDR3: CAWVSSYEQYF
size: -; J: TRBJ1-2; D: -; V: TRBV3-1/TRBV3-2; DNA: TGTGCCAGCAGCCAAGATCCGGGGGTCAGCTATGGCTACACCTTC; CDR3: CASSQDPGVSYGYTF
size: -; J: TRBJ2-7; D: -; V: TRBV28; DNA: TGTGCCAGCAGGGGATGGACAGCCCCCTACGAGCAGTACTTC; CDR3: CASRGWTAPYEQYF
size: -; J: TRBJ2-4; D: -; V: TRBV7-2; DNA: TGTGCCAGCAGCCCTGGGGAGGGGGCCTATTATATAGCCAAAAACATTCAGTACTTC; CDR3: CASSPGEGAYYIAKNIQYF
size: -; J: TRBJ2-1; D: TRBD2; V: TRBV11-3; DNA: TGTGCCAGCAGCTCCGGCGGCGGGAGCTCCAATGAGCAGTTCTTC; CDR3: CASSSGGGSSNEQFF
size: -; J: TRBJ2-5; D: TRBD2; V: TRBV5-4; DNA: TGTGCCAGCAGCTCTAGCGGGAGTACATTAGAGACCCAGTACTTC; CDR3: CASSSSGSTLETQYF
size: -; J: TRBJ2-2; D: -; V: TRBV4-2; DNA: TGTGCCAGCAGCCCGACGAGGGGGACTACTAACACCGGGGAGCTGTTTTTT; CDR3: CASSPTRGTTNTGELFF
size: -; J: TRBJ2-7; D: -; V: TRBV20-1; DNA: TGCAGTGCTAGGGGACCTTACGAGCAGTACTTC; CDR3: CSARGPYEQYF
size: once; J: TRBJ2-7; D: -; V: TRBV29-1; DNA: TGCAGCGTTGAAAGAAGGGGAGAACGTTACGAGCAGTACTTC; CDR3: CSVERRGERYEQYF
size: -; J: TRBJ2-1; D: TRBD1; V: TRBV24-1; DNA: TGTGCCACCAGTGCCTCCGGGACAGGTAGATTCAATGAGCAGTTCTTC; CDR3: CATSASGTGRFNEQFF
size: -; J: TRBJ2-5; D: -; V: TRBV3-1/TRBV3-2; DNA: TGTGCCAGCAGTCGCAGAGGGACCCAGTACTTC; CDR3: CASSRRGTQYF
size: -; J: TRBJ1-2; D: -; V: TRBV11-2; DNA: TGTGCCAGCGGAGCAGGGTATGGTGGGAGCTACACCTTC; CDR3: CASGAGYGGSYTF